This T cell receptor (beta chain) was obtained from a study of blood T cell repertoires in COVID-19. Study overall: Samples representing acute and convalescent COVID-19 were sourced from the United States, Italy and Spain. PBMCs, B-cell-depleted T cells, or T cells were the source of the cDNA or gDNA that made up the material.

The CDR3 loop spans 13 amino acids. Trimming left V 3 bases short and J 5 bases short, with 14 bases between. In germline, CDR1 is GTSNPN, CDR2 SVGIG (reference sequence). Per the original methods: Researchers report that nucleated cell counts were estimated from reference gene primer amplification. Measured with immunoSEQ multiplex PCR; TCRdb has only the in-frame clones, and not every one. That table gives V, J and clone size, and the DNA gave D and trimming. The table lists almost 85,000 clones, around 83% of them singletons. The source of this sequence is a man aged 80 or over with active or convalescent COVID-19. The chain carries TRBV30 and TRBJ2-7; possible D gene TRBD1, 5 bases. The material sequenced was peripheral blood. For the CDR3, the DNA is TGTGCCTGGAGACGGAAGGGGTTGGACGAGCAGTACTTC. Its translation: CAWRRKGLDEQYF. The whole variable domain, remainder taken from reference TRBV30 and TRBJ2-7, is SQTIHQWPATLVQPVGSPLSLECTVEGTSNPNLYWYRQAAGRGLQLLFYSVGIGQISSEVPQNLSASRPQDRQFILSSKKLLLSDSGFYLCAWRRKGLDEQYFGPGTRLTVT.